The 14 T cell receptor beta chains below were found in one sample sequenced in a study of technical replicates of blood from a handful of donors. Method: immunoSEQ multiplex PCR; TCRdb's copy keeps in-frame clones and lacks some. The data show around 79,000 clones, about 91% seen once. The specimen sequenced was T cells isolated from PBMCs. The receptors stem from a human donor in good health.

V usage is TRBV6-5 and J usage is TRBJ1-5, with D possibly being TRBD1 (6 bases). The V end was cut by 1 base, the J end by 5 bases, with 6 bases between. CDR1 is MNHEY, CDR2 SVGAGI, per germline. The CDR3 has 13 amino acids. CDR3 DNA sequence: TGTGCCAGCAGTTACTACAGGGATCAGCCCCAGCATTTT. This sequence encodes CASSYYRDQPQHF.

The V call is TRBV28, the J call TRBJ2-1; possible D gene TRBD1, 6 bases. Between the trimmed V and J ends, which lost 3 bases and 0 bases, there was a span of 15 bases. The germline V gene encodes CDR1 MDHEN and CDR2 SYDVKM. The CDR3 consists of 17 residues. CDR3 bases: TGTGCCAGCAGTTTCTTCTTTCGACAGGTCTCCTACAATGAGCAGTTCTTC. Its protein product is CASSFFFRQVSYNEQFF.

The J gene is TRBJ2-7, the V gene TRBV4-1; the D gene is possibly TRBD1 (5 bases). CDR3 length: 13 residues. Germline lookup yields CDR1 MGHRA and CDR2 YSYEKL. Trimming shortened V by 1 base and J by 3 bases, and 7 bases separated the two germline ends. Here the CDR3 reads CASSQGQFYEQYF. The CDR3 DNA sequence: TGCGCCAGCAGCCAAGGACAGTTCTACGAGCAGTACTTC.

The chain recombines TRBV10-1 with TRBJ2-3; tentatively, D is TRBD1 (6 bases). The CDR3 totals 15 residues. Trimming removed 1 base at V and 0 bases at J, with 8 bases between. The V gene's germline CDR1 is WNHNN and CDR2 SYGVQD (reference sequence). CDR3 loop: CASSELRGSTDTQYF. For the CDR3, the DNA is TGCGCCAGCAGTGAGTTGAGGGGGAGCACAGATACGCAGTATTTT.

The chain couples TRBV6-6 to TRBJ2-7; 14 nucleotides match TRBD2. Germline V CDR1 and CDR2: MNHNY, SVGAGI (reference sequence). Losses at the gene ends were 6 bases for V and 4 bases for J; bases not matched to a gene: 5. The CDR3 runs 15 residues. CDR3 DNA sequence: TGTGCCAGCAGCAGGACTAGCGGGAGGCCGTACGAGCAGTACTTC. It yields the protein CASSRTSGRPYEQYF.

The chain has TRBV28 and TRBJ2-1, with 8 bases lining up with TRBD1. Per germline, CDR1 MDHEN and CDR2 SYDVKM. V dropped 6 bases and J dropped 5; count of bases not matched to a gene: 15. There are 17 residues in the CDR3. CDR3 in DNA: TGTGCCAGCAGGCCCCGATACCGGGACAGGAGGAACAATGAGCAGTTCTTC. Protein product: CASRPRYRDRRNNEQFF.

The V gene is TRBV4-1, the J gene TRBJ2-3; D remains unclear. V shed 3 bases and J shed 4 bases, with 5 bases lying between them. Germline-derived CDR1 and CDR2 are MGHRA and YSYEKL. The CDR3 consists of 12 residues. CDR3: CASSHSADTQYF. The CDR3 DNA is TGCGCCAGCAGCCACTCAGCAGATACGCAGTATTTT.

The chain employs TRBV27 and TRBJ1-2; D not resolved. The CDR3 has 14 residues. The ends were cut back, 3 bases at V and 5 bases at J, with 13 bases in the middle. Germline loops: CDR1 MNHEY, CDR2 SMNVEV (reference sequence). In DNA form, the CDR3 reads TGTGCCAGCAGTTTTGAGAAAACCTCGTATGGCTACACCTTC. Amino acids: CASSFEKTSYGYTF.

V and J are TRBV5-1 and TRBJ2-5, with D possibly being TRBD2 (6 bases). The CDR3 length is 13 residues. In germline, CDR1 is SGHRS, CDR2 YFSETQ. V lost 0 bases to trimming and J lost 5 bases, with 8 bases between them. The CDR3 sequence: CASSLVAEETQYF. The CDR3 DNA sequence: TGCGCCAGCAGCTTGGTAGCGGAGGAGACCCAGTACTTC.

The chain combines TRBV7-2 with TRBJ1-2; D is possibly TRBD1 (5 bases). CDR3 length equals 15 residues. CDR1 and CDR2 (germline): SGHTA, FQGNSA. V gave up 2 bases and J gave up 6 bases, with 16 bases separating them. The CDR3 region is CASSLSQGYIDGYTF. For the CDR3, the DNA is TGTGCCAGCAGCTTATCGCAGGGATATATCGATGGCTACACCTTC.

The J gene is TRBJ2-1, the V gene TRBV29-1; D may be TRBD1 (5 bases). V dropped 1 base and J dropped 9 bases, with 10 bases sitting between them. This CDR3 has 12 amino acids. CDR1 and CDR2 from the germline V gene are SQVTM and ANQGSEA. The CDR3 DNA follows: TGCAGCGTTGAAGTCAGGGTTGGTGAGCAGTTCTTC. Translated, it gives CSVEVRVGEQFF.

The chain uses TRBV5-1 and TRBJ2-1; 12 bases line up with TRBD2. This CDR3 spans 16 amino acids. Germline V CDR1 and CDR2: SGHRS, YFSETQ. J was trimmed by 7 bases and V by 2 bases; bases with no gene match: 7. Here the CDR3 reads CASSFRLAGVLNEQFF. Written as DNA, the CDR3 is TGCGCCAGCAGCTTTAGACTAGCGGGGGTGCTAAATGAGCAGTTCTTC.

The rearrangement uses TRBV6-6 and TRBJ2-3, with TRBD2 matching 7 bases. V lost 7 bases to trimming and J lost 0 bases; unmatched junction nucleotides: 10. Germline assignment: CDR1 MNHNY and CDR2 SVGAGI (reference sequence). The CDR3 consists of 16 residues. The CDR3 here is CASKYSSGASTDTQYF. The CDR3, as DNA: TGTGCCAGCAAATACTCTAGCGGAGCTAGCACAGATACGCAGTATTTT.

The chain uses TRBV18 and TRBJ2-7, with D uncertain. Trimming pared 2 bases from V and 5 bases from J, leaving 10 bases between. The CDR3 covers 13 residues. CDR1 is KGHSH and CDR2 is LQKENI in the germline V gene. This CDR3 is CASSPESGDEQYF. The CDR3 DNA reads TGTGCCAGCTCACCAGAATCCGGAGACGAGCAGTACTTC.